This TCR beta chain stems from a study of blood T cell repertoires in COVID-19. Study details: Specimens from acute and convalescent COVID-19 originated in the United States, Italy and Spain. T cells, B-cell-depleted T cells, or PBMCs provided the cDNA or gDNA that served as material.

In the original workflow: Amplification of reference gene primers was used by the study to estimate nucleated cell counts. Using immunoSEQ multiplex PCR, the repertoire was profiled, and TCRdb retains in-frame clones only, with some absent. The V and J calls and clone size were taken over from that table, and D and trimming were inferred from the DNA. Of approximately 170,000 clones in the sample, roughly 70% are singletons; the top ten hold around 3%. Trimming stripped 5 bases from V and 4 bases from J, with 14 bases between. Germline assignment: CDR1 SGHVS and CDR2 FNYEAQ. This CDR3 spans 14 amino acids.

The sample was peripheral blood. This sequence joins TRBV7-6 and TRBJ1-2; unclear D gene. This TCR came from a woman of 80 years or more with acute or convalescent COVID-19. CDR3 protein: CASSREAGPYGYTF. In DNA, the CDR3 is TGTGCCAGCAGCCGGGAAGCCGGGCCCTATGGCTACACCTTC. Supplemented by reference TRBV7-6 and TRBJ1-2, the full variable domain reads GAGVSQSPRYKVTKRGQDVALRCDPISGHVSLYWYRQALGQGPEFLTYFNYEAQQDKSGLPNDRFSAERPEGSISTLTIQRTEQRDSAMYRCASSREAGPYGYTFGSGTRLTVV.